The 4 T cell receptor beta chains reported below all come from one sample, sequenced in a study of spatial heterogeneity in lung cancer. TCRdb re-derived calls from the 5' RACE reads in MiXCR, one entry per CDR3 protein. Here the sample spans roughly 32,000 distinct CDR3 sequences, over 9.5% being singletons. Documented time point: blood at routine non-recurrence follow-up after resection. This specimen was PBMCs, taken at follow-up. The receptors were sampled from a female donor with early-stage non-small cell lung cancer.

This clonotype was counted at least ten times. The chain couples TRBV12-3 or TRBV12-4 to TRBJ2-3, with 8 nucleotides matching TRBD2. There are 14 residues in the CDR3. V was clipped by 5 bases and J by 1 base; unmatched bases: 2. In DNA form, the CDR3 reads TGTGCCAGCAGTCGGGGGGGAGGCACAGATACGCAGTATTTT. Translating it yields CASSRGGGTDTQYF.

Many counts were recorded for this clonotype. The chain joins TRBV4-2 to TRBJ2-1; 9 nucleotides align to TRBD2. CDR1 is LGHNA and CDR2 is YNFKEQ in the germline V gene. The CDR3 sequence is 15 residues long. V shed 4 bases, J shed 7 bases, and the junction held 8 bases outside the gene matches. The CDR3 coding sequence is TGTGCCAGCAGCCGTGTAGCGGGGGACGGGAATGAGCAGTTCTTC. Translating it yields CASSRVAGDGNEQFF.

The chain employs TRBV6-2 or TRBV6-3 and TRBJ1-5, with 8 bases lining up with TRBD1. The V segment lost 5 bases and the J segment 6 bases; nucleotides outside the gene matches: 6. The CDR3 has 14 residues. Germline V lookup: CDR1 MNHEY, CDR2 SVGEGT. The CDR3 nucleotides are TGTGCCAGCAGTAAGGACAGGGTCTCTCAGCCCCAGCATTTT. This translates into CASSKDRVSQPQHF.

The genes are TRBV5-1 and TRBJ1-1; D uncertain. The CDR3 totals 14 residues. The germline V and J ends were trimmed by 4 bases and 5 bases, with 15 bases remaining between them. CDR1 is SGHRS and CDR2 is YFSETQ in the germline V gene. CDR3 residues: CASSRTQVITEAFF. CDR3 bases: TGCGCCAGCAGCAGGACCCAGGTAATAACTGAAGCTTTCTTT.